Listed below are T cell receptor beta chains from one sample, sequenced in a study of CD8+ T cells in alopecia areata. Produced via immunoSEQ multiplex PCR; TCRdb's table is partial and in-frame only. The sample has over 85,000 clones, 41% seen once. Sequencing was carried out using CD4+ T cells sorted from blood. Receptors originate from a human donor with alopecia areata. CDR3s include the opening cysteine and the closing phenylalanine or tryptophan. A D gene is named only where the DNA matches it firmly. Only part of the rows carry a size: once, few, many, or a class if the clone is expanded.

clone size	D gene	V gene	J gene	CDR3 protein	CDR3 DNA
.	.	TRBV18	TRBJ2-5	CASSRGGQETQYF	TGTGCCAGCTCGCGAGGGGGCCAAGAGACCCAGTACTTC
.	TRBD1	TRBV30	TRBJ2-5	CAWGGTGRYQETQYF	TGTGCCTGGGGGGGGACAGGGCGGTACCAAGAGACCCAGTACTTC
few	.	TRBV28	TRBJ2-3	CASSPGPRNTQYF	TGTGCCAGCAGCCCCGGGCCGAGGAATACGCAGTATTTT
few	.	TRBV29-1	TRBJ1-5	CSVVSGSNQPQHF	TGCAGCGTTGTCTCGGGGAGCAATCAGCCCCAGCATTTT
.	TRBD1	TRBV4-2	TRBJ1-1	CASSQVNRGRAEAFF	TGTGCCAGCAGCCAGGTTAACAGGGGGCGAGCTGAAGCTTTCTTT
few	TRBD1	TRBV28	TRBJ2-2	CASLGGQGVTGELFF	TGTGCCAGCCTGGGGGGACAGGGGGTCACCGGGGAGCTGTTTTTT
.	.	TRBV2	TRBJ1-5	CASSGREISNQPQHF	TGTGCCAGCAGTGGTCGAGAGATTAGCAATCAGCCCCAGCATTTT
.	TRBD1	TRBV7-2	TRBJ2-5	CASSSRATGVKETQYF	TGTGCCAGCAGCTCGAGGGCGACAGGGGTTAAAGAGACCCAGTACTTC
few	TRBD2	TRBV5-1	TRBJ2-1	CASSLMRESDEQFF	TGCGCCAGCAGCTTGATGCGGGAGAGCGATGAGCAGTTCTTC
once	TRBD2	TRBV5-1	TRBJ2-1	CASSLKGLAGPLEFF	TGCGCCAGCAGCTTGAAGGGACTAGCGGGACCTCTTGAGTTCTTC
few	.	TRBV7-9	TRBJ1-4	CASREGGEKLFF	TGTGCCAGCAGAGAGGGGGGCGAAAAACTGTTTTTT
.	.	TRBV5-1	TRBJ2-6	CASSLVGDPGANVLTF	TGCGCCAGCAGCTTGGTAGGGGATCCTGGGGCCAACGTCCTGACTTTC
.	.	TRBV4-2	TRBJ2-3	CASSRQVASTDTQYF	TGTGCCAGCAGCCGTCAGGTAGCTAGCACAGATACGCAGTATTTT
.	.	TRBV6-6	TRBJ1-1	CASSYRTGGSEAFF	TGTGCCAGCAGTTACCGGACGGGTGGCTCTGAAGCTTTCTTT
.	TRBD2	TRBV7-9	TRBJ2-5	CASSTLGGILETQYF	TGTGCCAGCAGCACCCTGGGGGGGATCCTGGAGACCCAGTACTTC
.	TRBD2	TRBV30	TRBJ2-5	CAWNSDTGGYQETQYF	TGTGCCTGGAATTCGGATACGGGAGGGTACCAAGAGACCCAGTACTTC
.	.	TRBV7-9	TRBJ2-1	CASSPAGFF	TGTGCCAGCAGCCCCGCGGGGTTCTTC
.	.	TRBV29-1	TRBJ1-1	CSVVSPSKAFF	TGCAGCGTTGTATCGCCGTCCAAAGCTTTCTTT
few	TRBD1	TRBV6-1	TRBJ1-2	CATRPRGRFGYTF	TGTGCCACCCGCCCCAGGGGGCGTTTTGGCTACACCTTC
few	.	TRBV5-4	TRBJ1-2	CASAFVGSNYGYTF	TGTGCCAGCGCATTCGTTGGTTCTAACTATGGCTACACCTTC
.	.	TRBV29-1	TRBJ2-7	CSVEKTYEQYF	TGCAGCGTTGAAAAGACCTACGAGCAGTACTTC
.	.	TRBV28	TRBJ1-1	CATLDRGAFF	TGTGCCACCTTGGACAGAGGAGCTTTCTTT
.	.	TRBV28	TRBJ2-7	CASSGMGGEQYF	TGTGCCAGCAGTGGGATGGGCGGTGAGCAGTACTTC
once	.	TRBV9	TRBJ2-1	CASSVVGHNEQFF	TGTGCCAGCAGCGTAGTAGGTCACAATGAGCAGTTCTTC
few	TRBD1	TRBV7-2	TRBJ2-1	CASSRRQGSYNEQFF	TGTGCCAGCAGCCGTAGACAGGGCTCCTACAATGAGCAGTTCTTC
few	.	TRBV7-2	TRBJ2-3	CASSGGQNTDTQYF	TGTGCCAGCAGCGGGGGACAAAACACAGATACGCAGTATTTT
few	.	TRBV7-2	TRBJ2-7	CASSFSFGANEQYF	TGTGCCAGCAGCTTTTCCTTCGGGGCAAACGAGCAGTACTTC
.	TRBD1	TRBV27	TRBJ1-6	CASSSYGTEGYNSPLHF	TGTGCCAGCAGTTCGTACGGGACAGAGGGTTATAATTCACCCCTCCACTTT
.	.	TRBV7-9	TRBJ1-5	CASSFERDQPQHF	TGTGCCAGCAGCTTCGAGCGGGATCAGCCCCAGCATTTT
few	TRBD2	TRBV10-2	TRBJ2-7	CASRKPGLAGGHEQYF	TGCGCCAGCAGAAAGCCGGGACTAGCGGGAGGGCACGAGCAGTACTTC
.	.	TRBV5-1	TRBJ2-1	CASSPLPTGPYNEQFF	TGCGCCAGCAGCCCCCTTCCCACGGGACCCTACAATGAGCAGTTCTTC
once	.	TRBV29-1	TRBJ1-1	CSVRDTEAFF	TGCAGCGTACGGGACACTGAAGCTTTCTTT
.	TRBD1	TRBV10-2	TRBJ1-2	CASKDRAYGYTF	TGCGCCAGCAAGGACAGGGCTTATGGCTACACCTTC
few	TRBD1	TRBV7-2	TRBJ2-7	CASSLGTGFYEQYF	TGTGCCAGCAGCTTAGGGACAGGGTTCTACGAGCAGTACTTC
.	.	TRBV2	TRBJ2-1	CAGMTGTRNEQFF	TGTGCCGGGATGACAGGGACTAGGAATGAGCAGTTCTTC
.	TRBD2	TRBV30	TRBJ2-7	CAWRGLAGSYEQYF	TGTGCCTGGAGGGGGCTAGCGGGAAGCTACGAGCAGTACTTC
.	TRBD2	TRBV6-6	TRBJ2-7	CASSPIASGSHEQYF	TGTGCCAGCAGCCCCATCGCTAGCGGGTCCCACGAGCAGTACTTC
few	.	TRBV30	TRBJ1-4	CAWSGRIYEKLFF	TGTGCCTGGAGTGGACGGATATATGAAAAACTGTTTTTT
.	TRBD1	TRBV5-4	TRBJ1-1	CASSSLDRLNTEAFF	TGTGCCAGCAGCTCCCTGGACAGGCTGAACACTGAAGCTTTCTTT
.	.	TRBV12-5	TRBJ2-4	CASGLPGSDIQYF	TGTGCTAGTGGTCTACCTGGCTCGGACATTCAGTACTTC
.	.	TRBV15	TRBJ2-7	CATSRVGRRSSVEQYF	TGTGCCACCAGCAGAGTGGGGCGGAGAAGTTCGGTCGAGCAGTACTTC
.	.	TRBV5-1	TRBJ2-5	CASSLGTQETQYF	TGCGCCAGCAGCTTGGGGACCCAAGAGACCCAGTACTTC
.	TRBD1	TRBV28	TRBJ1-5	CASRPDRVQPQHF	TGTGCCAGCAGGCCCGACAGGGTTCAGCCCCAGCATTTT
.	.	TRBV29-1	TRBJ2-5	CSVVGQETQYF	TGCAGCGTTGTAGGGCAGGAGACCCAGTACTTC
.	.	TRBV2	TRBJ2-1	CASVPGRNNEQFF	TGTGCCAGCGTGCCGGGACGGAACAATGAGCAGTTCTTC
few	.	TRBV4-3	TRBJ1-5	CASSRNSNQPQHF	TGCGCCAGCAGCCGGAACAGCAATCAGCCCCAGCATTTT
few	TRBD2	TRBV7-9	TRBJ2-7	CASSSLAGESEQYF	TGTGCCAGCAGCTCACTAGCGGGAGAAAGCGAGCAGTACTTC
.	.	TRBV9	TRBJ2-1	CASSVVLYNEQFF	TGTGCCAGCAGCGTAGTCCTCTACAATGAGCAGTTCTTC
.	TRBD1	TRBV18	TRBJ2-5	CASSPRTGRETQYF	TGTGCCAGCTCACCGAGGACAGGTCGGGAGACCCAGTACTTC
many	.	TRBV28	TRBJ2-7	CASQRAPPSYEQYF	TGTGCCAGCCAGCGGGCCCCCCCCTCCTACGAGCAGTACTTC
.	.	TRBV5-1	TRBJ1-2	CASSLEGEAFF	TGCGCCAGCAGCTTGGAGGGAGAAGCGTTCTTC
few	.	TRBV7-2	TRBJ1-6	CASSRSGDNNSPLHF	TGTGCCAGCAGTAGATCAGGTGACAATAATTCACCCCTCCACTTT
.	TRBD2	TRBV19	TRBJ2-1	CASRGFPREGYNEQFF	TGTGCCAGTAGGGGATTCCCCCGGGAGGGGTACAATGAGCAGTTCTTC
few	.	TRBV29-1	TRBJ1-5	CSVEVSGTSSKAQHF	TGCAGCGTTGAAGTCTCCGGGACCTCTTCTAAAGCCCAGCATTTT
.	TRBD1	TRBV12-5	TRBJ1-1	CASGLVGDRVRNTEAFF	TGTGCTAGTGGTTTGGTAGGGGACAGGGTACGGAACACTGAAGCTTTCTTT